This is a list of T cell receptor beta chains from one sample in a study of cytomegalovirus exposure and HLA in healthy donors. Data came from immunoSEQ multiplex PCR; TCRdb stores just in-frame clones and leaves some out. The top ten clones hold about 4% of a sample with approximately 120,000 clones, 74% of them seen once. The specimen sequenced was PBMCs. Every receptor here comes from a woman aged 45-65 years in good health and CMV-seropositive. Each CDR3 is given with its conserved first and last residue. The D gene is left open where the match is weak. Not every row has a clone size; where given, it reads once, few, many or a size class.

j_gene | abundance | v_gene | d_gene | CDR3aa | CDR3nt
TRBJ1-3 | NA | TRBV5-1 | NA | CASSFTGSPGNTIYF | TGCGCCAGCAGCTTTACAGGCTCTCCCGGAAACACCATATATTTT
TRBJ2-7 | NA | TRBV2 | TRBD2 | CASSWGTSSGGYEQYF | TGTGCCAGCAGTTGGGGTACGTCTAGCGGGGGCTACGAGCAGTACTTC
TRBJ2-1 | NA | TRBV6-6 | NA | CASSSTGGGRYNEQFF | TGTGCCAGCAGTTCCACGGGCGGAGGTCGCTACAATGAGCAGTTCTTC
TRBJ2-3 | NA | TRBV2 | TRBD2 | CASTLTSRGGSDTQYF | TGTGCCAGCACCCTCACTAGCCGGGGGGGATCAGATACGCAGTATTTT
TRBJ1-2 | NA | TRBV7-9 | TRBD1 | CASSVATGGPGYTF | TGTGCCAGCAGCGTTGCTACAGGGGGCCCTGGCTACACCTTC
TRBJ1-1 | NA | TRBV5-1 | NA | CASSVSLQGLGAEAFF | TGCGCCAGCAGCGTAAGTCTACAGGGTCTGGGGGCTGAAGCTTTCTTT
TRBJ2-3 | NA | TRBV6-1 | NA | CASSRDFSTDTQYF | TGTGCCAGCAGTAGGGACTTTAGCACAGATACGCAGTATTTT
TRBJ2-7 | NA | TRBV5-6 | TRBD2 | CASSGGGEQYF | TGTGCCAGCAGCGGGGGGGGCGAGCAGTACTTC
TRBJ2-7 | NA | TRBV5-4 | NA | CASSLERGGTSYEQYF | TGTGCCAGCAGCTTGGAGAGGGGGGGGACCTCCTACGAGCAGTACTTC
TRBJ2-3 | NA | TRBV11-2 | TRBD2 | CASSLGVSGGHTDTQYF | TGTGCCAGCAGCTTAGGTGTTAGCGGGGGGCACACAGATACGCAGTATTTT
TRBJ2-1 | NA | TRBV9 | TRBD1 | CASSVGDRAGNEQFF | TGTGCCAGCAGCGTAGGGGACAGGGCAGGCAATGAGCAGTTCTTC
TRBJ2-1 | NA | TRBV11-1 | TRBD2 | CASSPGLAGGFYNEQFF | TGTGCCAGCAGTCCGGGACTAGCGGGGGGGTTCTACAATGAGCAGTTCTTC
TRBJ2-7 | NA | TRBV6-1 | TRBD2 | CASRRTSAPNEQYF | TGTGCCAGCAGACGAACTAGCGCTCCCAACGAGCAGTACTTC
TRBJ2-7 | NA | TRBV2 | NA | CASSGGLFEQYF | TGTGCCAGCAGTGGAGGACTTTTCGAGCAGTACTTC
TRBJ1-4 | few | TRBV4-2 | TRBD1 | CASSQAGTGANEKLFF | TGTGCCAGCAGCCAGGCCGGGACAGGGGCTAATGAAAAACTGTTTTTT
TRBJ1-5 | NA | TRBV7-2 | NA | CASTFNEQPQHF | TGTGCCAGCACCTTTAATGAGCAGCCCCAGCATTTT
TRBJ2-2 | NA | TRBV4-1 | TRBD2 | CASSQLAGEILSSNTGELFF | TGCGCCAGCAGCCAACTAGCGGGGGAGATTCTCTCCTCGAACACCGGGGAGCTGTTTTTT
TRBJ1-2 | few | TRBV19 | NA | CASRPDPQGGAGAF | TGTGCCAGTAGGCCGGATCCCCAGGGTGGGGCTGGCGCCTTC
TRBJ1-2 | NA | TRBV28 | TRBD1 | CAVQSLGQPDGYTF | TGTGCCGTTCAATCTTTGGGACAGCCTGATGGCTACACCTTC
TRBJ2-7 | NA | TRBV9 | NA | CASSGGAGGLYEQYF | TGTGCCAGCAGCGGGGGAGCGGGCGGCTTATACGAGCAGTACTTC
TRBJ2-5 | NA | TRBV11-3 | TRBD2 | CASSPGLAGGETQYF | TGTGCCAGCAGCCCGGGACTAGCGGGGGGAGAGACCCAGTACTTC
TRBJ2-7 | NA | TRBV2 | TRBD2 | CASSEPGLAGGLDYEQYF | TGTGCCAGCAGTGAACCGGGACTAGCGGGGGGACTTGACTACGAGCAGTACTTC
TRBJ1-5 | NA | TRBV19 | TRBD1 | CASISALQGGQPQHF | TGTGCCAGTATCTCAGCCCTACAGGGGGGACAGCCCCAGCATTTT
TRBJ1-2 | NA | TRBV6-1 | NA | CASHESGFYGYTF | TGTGCCAGCCATGAGTCAGGATTCTATGGCTACACCTTC
TRBJ2-5 | NA | TRBV5-1 | TRBD2 | CASSLSGGAQETQYF | TGCGCCAGCAGCTTGAGCGGGGGGGCTCAAGAGACCCAGTACTTC
TRBJ2-5 | NA | TRBV7-9 | TRBD1 | CASSRMPGQGETQYF | TGTGCCAGCAGCCGTATGCCGGGACAGGGTGAGACCCAGTACTTC
TRBJ1-6 | NA | TRBV27 | NA | CASSIQGLGSPLHF | TGTGCCAGCAGTATACAGGGCCTAGGTTCACCCCTCCACTTT
TRBJ2-2 | NA | TRBV7-9 | NA | CAGRGGANTGELFF | TGTGCCGGACGAGGGGGGGCGAACACCGGGGAGCTGTTTTTT
TRBJ2-3 | NA | TRBV11-2 | NA | CASSLRGSRTDTQYF | TGTGCCAGCAGCTTAAGAGGGTCACGCACAGATACGCAGTATTTT
TRBJ2-1 | NA | TRBV5-1 | TRBD2 | CASSLLFSGDNEQFF | TGCGCCAGCAGCTTGCTGTTTAGCGGGGACAATGAGCAGTTCTTC
TRBJ2-7 | NA | TRBV5-6 | TRBD1 | CASSQGATTYEQYF | TGTGCCAGCAGTCAGGGGGCCACAACCTACGAGCAGTACTTC
TRBJ2-7 | NA | TRBV6-6 | NA | CASMGGLGEQYF | TGTGCCAGCATGGGGGGGCTTGGCGAGCAGTACTTC
TRBJ2-7 | once | TRBV19 | NA | CASSIVGLGQFEQYF | TGTGCCAGTAGTATAGTTGGCCTTGGACAGTTCGAGCAGTACTTC
TRBJ2-5 | NA | TRBV28 | TRBD1 | CASSPRQGKGQETQYF | TGTGCCAGCAGCCCTCGACAGGGGAAGGGGCAAGAGACCCAGTACTTC
TRBJ1-1 | few | TRBV5-1 | TRBD1 | CASSLTGKDTEAFF | TGCGCCAGCAGCCTGACAGGGAAGGACACTGAAGCTTTCTTT
TRBJ2-2 | NA | TRBV5-1 | TRBD1 | CASSWDRGTMLNTGELFF | TGCGCCAGCAGTTGGGACAGGGGAACAATGCTGAACACCGGGGAGCTGTTTTTT
TRBJ2-1 | NA | TRBV9 | NA | CASSVELRHVSEFSLDEQFF | TGTGCCAGCAGCGTAGAGTTGAGGCACGTGAGTGAATTTTCGTTGGATGAGCAGTTCTTC
TRBJ1-2 | NA | TRBV5-1 | TRBD1 | CASSSGTGKMQYGYTF | TGCGCCAGCAGCTCGGGGACAGGGAAGATGCAGTATGGCTACACCTTC
TRBJ1-4 | NA | TRBV5-4 | TRBD1 | CASSRRDRAGEKLFF | TGTGCCAGCAGCAGACGGGACAGGGCCGGGGAAAAACTGTTTTTT
TRBJ1-4 | NA | TRBV5-4 | NA | CASSLREGHLRGEKLFF | TGTGCCAGCAGCTTGAGGGAAGGGCACCTTCGGGGTGAAAAACTGTTTTTT
TRBJ1-2 | once | TRBV6-5 | NA | CASAGQQYYGYTF | TGTGCCAGCGCCGGACAGCAGTACTATGGCTACACCTTC
TRBJ2-3 | NA | TRBV27 | TRBD2 | CAGSFHTSLAATADTQYF | TGTGCCGGCAGTTTCCATACCAGCCTAGCGGCTACCGCAGATACGCAGTATTTT
TRBJ2-7 | NA | TRBV2 | NA | CASRRDWTYEQYF | TGTGCCAGCAGAAGGGACTGGACCTACGAGCAGTACTTC
TRBJ1-2 | few | TRBV29-1 | NA | CSVEQGPHGYTF | TGCAGCGTTGAACAGGGCCCCCATGGCTACACCTTC
TRBJ2-5 | NA | TRBV7-9 | NA | CSSSFTSQQETQYF | TGTTCCAGCAGCTTTACTAGTCAACAAGAGACCCAGTACTTC
TRBJ1-1 | NA | TRBV7-2 | NA | CASSYDRYTEAFF | TGTGCCAGCAGCTATGACAGGTACACTGAAGCTTTCTTT
TRBJ2-1 | NA | TRBV27 | NA | CASRGFGVGGNEQFF | TGTGCCAGCAGGGGGTTCGGGGTCGGAGGGAATGAGCAGTTCTTC
TRBJ1-4 | NA | TRBV14 | NA | CASSRSNNEKLFF | TGTGCCAGCAGCCGAAGCAATAATGAAAAACTGTTTTTT
TRBJ2-3 | NA | TRBV5-1 | NA | CASKDGDTDTQYF | TGCGCCAGTAAAGACGGGGACACAGATACGCAGTATTTT
TRBJ1-2 | NA | TRBV5-1 | NA | CASSLDGGRDGYTF | TGCGCCAGCAGCTTGGATGGGGGCCGGGATGGCTACACCTTC
TRBJ2-7 | NA | TRBV25-1 | NA | CASSILYYEQYF | TGTGCCAGCAGTATCCTTTACTACGAGCAGTACTTC
TRBJ2-3 | NA | TRBV29-1 | NA | CSVDGTLAGDTQYF | TGCAGCGTTGACGGGACTCTGGCAGGAGATACGCAGTATTTT
TRBJ2-3 | NA | TRBV2 | TRBD2 | CASRRGTSGDTQYF | TGTGCCAGCAGACGAGGGACTAGCGGAGATACGCAGTATTTT
TRBJ1-6 | NA | TRBV6-1 | NA | CASSGTLGSSYNSPLHF | TGTGCCAGCAGTGGGACTCTAGGGAGCTCCTATAATTCACCCCTCCACTTT
TRBJ2-2 | NA | TRBV18 | TRBD1 | CASSPLRGPGELFF | TGTGCCAGCTCACCACTTAGGGGGCCCGGGGAGCTGTTTTTT
TRBJ2-3 | NA | TRBV5-1 | NA | CASSLIDSYTDTQYF | TGCGCCAGCAGCCTGATAGATTCTTATACAGATACGCAGTATTTT
TRBJ2-4 | once | TRBV30 | TRBD2 | CAWSVAGVDIQYF | TGTGCCTGGAGTGTCGCGGGGGTAGACATTCAGTACTTC
TRBJ2-7 | NA | TRBV18 | NA | CASSPSSSLSYEQYF | TGTGCCAGCTCACCATCCTCGTCCCTCTCCTACGAGCAGTACTTC
TRBJ2-3 | NA | TRBV11-2 | TRBD2 | CASSTSGGTDTQYF | TGTGCCAGCAGCACTAGCGGGGGCACAGATACGCAGTATTTT
TRBJ2-3 | NA | TRBV28 | NA | CASSLDGGAWTDTQYF | TGTGCCAGCAGTTTAGATGGGGGGGCCTGGACAGATACGCAGTATTTT